This TCR beta chain comes out of a study of blood T cell repertoires in COVID-19. The germline V and J ends were trimmed by 2 bases and 8 bases, with 17 bases remaining between them. The CDR3 length is 15 residues. The germline V gene has CDR1 KGHDR and CDR2 SFDVKD. Assay used: immunoSEQ multiplex PCR; TCRdb lists only in-frame clones, some missing. The sample contains some 460,000 clones, around 90% of which appear only once. The source of this sequence is a woman younger than 35 who had recovered from COVID-19. The J gene is TRBJ1-2, the V gene TRBV24-1, with a weak D call TRBD1 (6 bases). The sample consisted of PBMCs or T cells enriched from blood (not recorded which). Here the CDR3 reads CATSDSQGRGDGYTF. Here the CDR3 DNA reads TGTGCCACCAGTGATTCACAGGGACGTGGGGACGGCTACACCTTC.